The subject of this entry is one T cell receptor (beta chain). TCRdb keeps only in-frame clones here, not all; method: immunoSEQ multiplex PCR. The sample consists of some 9,400 clones, roughly four fifths of them appearing once. The sample belongs to a study of immune evolution from preneoplasia to lung adenocarcinoma. V lost 6 bases and J lost 5; bases outside the gene matches: 19. The CDR3 has 18 amino acids. The germline V gene has CDR1 SNHLY and CDR2 FYNNEI. Patient tissue came from resections in Japan or China, 2014–2017. Each case's diagnosis was confirmed by two pathologists on H&E. The material sequenced was FFPE lung adenocarcinoma in situ tissue. The J gene is TRBJ1-5, the V gene TRBV2; 7 bases line up with TRBD1. This clonotype was sampled from a person aged 70 to 80 with lung adenocarcinoma. The chain's CDR3 is CASRPGRAGGTVDQPQHF. In nucleotides, the CDR3 is TGTGCCAGCAGACCGGGGAGGGCAGGGGGGACTGTTGATCAGCCCCAGCATTTT.